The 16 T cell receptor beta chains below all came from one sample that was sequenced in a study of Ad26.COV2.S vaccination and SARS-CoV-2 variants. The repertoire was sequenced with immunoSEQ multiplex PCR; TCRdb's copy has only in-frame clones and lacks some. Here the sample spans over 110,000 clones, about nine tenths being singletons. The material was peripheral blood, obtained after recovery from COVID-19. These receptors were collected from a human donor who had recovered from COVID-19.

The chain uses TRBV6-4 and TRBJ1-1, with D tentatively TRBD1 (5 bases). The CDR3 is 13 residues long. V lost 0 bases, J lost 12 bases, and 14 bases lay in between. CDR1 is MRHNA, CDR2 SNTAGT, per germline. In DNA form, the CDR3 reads TGTGCCAGCAGTGACTCGGGATCAGGGAGGACTTTCTTT. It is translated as CASSDSGSGRTFF.

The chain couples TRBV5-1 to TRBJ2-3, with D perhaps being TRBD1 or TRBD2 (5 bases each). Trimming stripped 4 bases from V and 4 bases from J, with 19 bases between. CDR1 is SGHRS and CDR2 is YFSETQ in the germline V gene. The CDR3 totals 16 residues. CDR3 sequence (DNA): TGCGCCAGCAGCCGCGGCGGGTGGGGCCGGGCAGATACGCAGTATTTT. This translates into CASSRGGWGRADTQYF.

The CDR3, as DNA: TGTGCCAGCAGCACAGGGCCACTTGACCCCTACGAGCAGTACTTC. This sequence encodes CASSTGPLDPYEQYF. J is TRBJ2-7 and V is TRBV7-2; maybe TRBD1 (6 bases). CDR3 length: 15 residues. V dropped 5 bases and J dropped 2 bases, with 16 bases sitting between them. Germline-derived CDR1 and CDR2 are SGHTA and FQGNSA.

The CDR3 reads CASSYGPGGPYEQYF. Written as DNA, the CDR3 is TGTGCCAGCAGTTACGGGCCAGGGGGACCCTACGAGCAGTACTTC. The V call is TRBV6-5, the J call TRBJ2-7, with TRBD1 matching over 7 bases. The CDR3 runs 15 residues. The trim removed 2 bases at V and 2 bases at J, leaving 6 bases unmatched. Germline lookup yields CDR1 MNHEY and CDR2 SVGAGI.

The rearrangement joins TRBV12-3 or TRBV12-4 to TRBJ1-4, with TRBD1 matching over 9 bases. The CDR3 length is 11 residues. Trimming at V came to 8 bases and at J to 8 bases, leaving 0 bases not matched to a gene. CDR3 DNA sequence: TGTGCCAGCGGACAGGGGGAAAAACTGTTTTTT. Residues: CASGQGEKLFF.

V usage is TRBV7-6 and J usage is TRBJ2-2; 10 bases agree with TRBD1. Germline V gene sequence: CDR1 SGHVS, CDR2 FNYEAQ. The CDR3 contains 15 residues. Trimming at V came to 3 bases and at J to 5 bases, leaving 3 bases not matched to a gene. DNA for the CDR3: TGTGCCAGCAGCTTGGGGACAGGGGCTACCGGGGAGCTGTTTTTT. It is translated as CASSLGTGATGELFF.

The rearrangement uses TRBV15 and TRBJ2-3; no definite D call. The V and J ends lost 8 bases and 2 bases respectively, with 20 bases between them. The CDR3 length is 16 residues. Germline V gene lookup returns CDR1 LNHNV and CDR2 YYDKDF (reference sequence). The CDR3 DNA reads TGTGCCACCTCCGCCGCGGAGCAGAAGGTCACAGATACGCAGTATTTT. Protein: CATSAAEQKVTDTQYF.

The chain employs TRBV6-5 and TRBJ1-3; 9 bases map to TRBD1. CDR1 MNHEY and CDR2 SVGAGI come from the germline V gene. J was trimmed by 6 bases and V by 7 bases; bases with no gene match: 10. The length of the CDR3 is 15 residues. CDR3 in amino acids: CASISGGQGKNTIYF. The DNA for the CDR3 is TGTGCCAGCATCAGCGGAGGACAGGGGAAAAACACCATATATTTT.

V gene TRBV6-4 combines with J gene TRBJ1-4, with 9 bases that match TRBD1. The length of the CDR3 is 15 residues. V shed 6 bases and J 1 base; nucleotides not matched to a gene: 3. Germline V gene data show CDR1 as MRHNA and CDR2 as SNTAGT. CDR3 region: CASRATGGTNEKLFF. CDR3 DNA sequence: TGTGCCAGCAGGGCGACAGGGGGAACTAATGAAAAACTGTTTTTT.

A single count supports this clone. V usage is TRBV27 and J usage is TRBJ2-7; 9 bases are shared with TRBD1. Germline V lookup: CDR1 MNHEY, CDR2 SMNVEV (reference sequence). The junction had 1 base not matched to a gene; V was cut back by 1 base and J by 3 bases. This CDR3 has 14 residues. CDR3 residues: CASSLLGQGYEQYF. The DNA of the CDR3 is TGTGCCAGCAGTTTATTGGGACAGGGCTACGAGCAGTACTTC.

The CDR3 sequence: CASSLFPSGANTGELFF. DNA for the CDR3: TGCGCCAGCAGCTTGTTCCCTAGCGGGGCGAACACCGGGGAGCTGTTTTTT. This sequence joins TRBV5-1 and TRBJ2-2, with 9 bases aligning to TRBD2. The germline V gene encodes CDR1 SGHRS and CDR2 YFSETQ. CDR3 size: 17 residues. V gave up 1 base and J gave up 0 bases; unmatched junction bases: 4.

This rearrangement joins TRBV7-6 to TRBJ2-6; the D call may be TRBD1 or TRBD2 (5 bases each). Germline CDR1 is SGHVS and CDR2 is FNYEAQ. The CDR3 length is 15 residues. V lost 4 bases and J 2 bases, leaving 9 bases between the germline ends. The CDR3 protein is CASSSRDPGANVLTF. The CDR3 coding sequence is TGTGCCAGCAGCTCTCGGGACCCTGGGGCCAACGTCCTGACTTTC. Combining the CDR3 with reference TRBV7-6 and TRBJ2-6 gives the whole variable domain GAGVSQSPRYKVTKRGQDVALRCDPISGHVSLYWYRQALGQGPEFLTYFNYEAQQDKSGLPNDRFSAERPEGSISTLTIQRTEQRDSAMYRCASSSRDPGANVLTFGAGSRLTVL.

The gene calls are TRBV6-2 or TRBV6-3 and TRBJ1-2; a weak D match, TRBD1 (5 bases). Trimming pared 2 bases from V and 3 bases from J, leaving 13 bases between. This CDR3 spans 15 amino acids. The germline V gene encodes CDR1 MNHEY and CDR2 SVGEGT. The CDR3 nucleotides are TGTGCCAGCAGTTACCGTCCCGACAGCTACTATGGCTACACCTTC. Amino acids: CASSYRPDSYYGYTF.

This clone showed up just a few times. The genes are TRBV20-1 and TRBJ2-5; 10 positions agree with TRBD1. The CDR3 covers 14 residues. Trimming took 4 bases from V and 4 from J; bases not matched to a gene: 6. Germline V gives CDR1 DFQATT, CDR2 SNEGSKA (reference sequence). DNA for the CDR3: TGCAGTGCTATTGACAGGGGGCGCGTAGAGACCCAGTACTTC. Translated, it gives CSAIDRGRVETQYF.

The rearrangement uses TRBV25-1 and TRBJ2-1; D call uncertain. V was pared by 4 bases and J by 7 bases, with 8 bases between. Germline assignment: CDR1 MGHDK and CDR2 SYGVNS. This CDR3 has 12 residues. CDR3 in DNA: TGTGCCAGCAGTGGATTCGGGAATGAGCAGTTCTTC. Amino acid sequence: CASSGFGNEQFF.

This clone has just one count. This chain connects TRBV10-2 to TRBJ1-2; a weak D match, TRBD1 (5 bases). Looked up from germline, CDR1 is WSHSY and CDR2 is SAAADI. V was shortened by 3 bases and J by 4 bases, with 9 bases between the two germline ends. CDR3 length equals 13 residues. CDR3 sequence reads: CASSESRGYGYTF. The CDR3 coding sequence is TGCGCCAGCAGTGAATCTAGGGGCTATGGCTACACCTTC.